Included here is one TCR beta chain sequence, with context. Antigen specificity is unknown. Sequencing was performed with immunoSEQ multiplex PCR; in TCRdb, only in-frame clones are kept and a portion is missing. Found here are 3,000 to 3,500 clones, about 89% of them singletons; the top ten hold 3% to 4%. The record originates from a study of chemoradiotherapy in HPV16-positive cancers. Looking at the study overall: Functional T-cell assays on a couple of HPV16-positive patients' cells defined candidate HPV-specific clones and common TCR motifs. Whole-study results and caveats: During treatment, candidate HPV-specific clones and E7-related motifs expanded in tumor. For HPV16-positive patients, expanding HPV-responsive T cells associated with longer recurrence-free survival.

The receptor was derived from a human donor with HPV-associated anogenital cancer. Source: tumor tissue, taken from a patient who underwent chemoradiotherapy.

The CDR3 reads CAISTTGQGDKAHEQYF. As DNA, the CDR3 is TGTGCCATCAGCACCACGGGACAGGGGGATAAAGCGCACGAGCAGTACTTC. This sequence joins TRBV10-3 and TRBJ2-7; 11 bases map to TRBD1. Germline values: CDR1 ENHRY, CDR2 SYGVKD. The CDR3 length is 17 residues. V was clipped by 6 bases and J by 5 bases; unmatched bases: 15.